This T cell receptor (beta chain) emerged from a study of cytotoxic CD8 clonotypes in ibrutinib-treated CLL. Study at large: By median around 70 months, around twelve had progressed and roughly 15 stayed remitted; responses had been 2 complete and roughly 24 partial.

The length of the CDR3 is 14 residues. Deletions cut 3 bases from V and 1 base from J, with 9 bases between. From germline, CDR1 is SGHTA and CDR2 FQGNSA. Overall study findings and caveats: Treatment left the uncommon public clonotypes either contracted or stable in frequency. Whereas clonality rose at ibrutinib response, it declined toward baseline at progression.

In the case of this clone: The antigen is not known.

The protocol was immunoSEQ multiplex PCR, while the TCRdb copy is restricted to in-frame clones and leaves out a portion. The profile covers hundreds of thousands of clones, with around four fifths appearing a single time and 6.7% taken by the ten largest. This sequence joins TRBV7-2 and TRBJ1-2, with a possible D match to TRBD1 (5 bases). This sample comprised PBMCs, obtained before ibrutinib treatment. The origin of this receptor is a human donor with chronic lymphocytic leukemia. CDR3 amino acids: CASSFPTVNYGYTF. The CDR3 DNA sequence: TGTGCCAGCAGCTTCCCGACAGTTAACTATGGCTACACCTTC.